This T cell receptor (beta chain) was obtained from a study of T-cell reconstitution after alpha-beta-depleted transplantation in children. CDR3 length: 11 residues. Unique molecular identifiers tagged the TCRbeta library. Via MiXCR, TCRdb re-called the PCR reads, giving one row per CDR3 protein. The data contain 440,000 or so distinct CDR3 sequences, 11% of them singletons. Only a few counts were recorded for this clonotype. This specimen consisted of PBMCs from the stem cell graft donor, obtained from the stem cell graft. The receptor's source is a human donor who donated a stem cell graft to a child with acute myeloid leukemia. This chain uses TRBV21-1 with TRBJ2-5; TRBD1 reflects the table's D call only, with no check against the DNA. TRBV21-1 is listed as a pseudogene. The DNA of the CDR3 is TGTGCCAGCGAAGGGGGAGAGACCCAGTACTTC. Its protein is CASEGGETQYF.